These 24 T cell receptor beta chains were sequenced from one sample in a study of control samples from healthy donors and cancer patients. The repertoire was sequenced with immunoSEQ multiplex PCR; TCRdb's copy has only in-frame clones and lacks some. In the table there are approximately 230,000 clones, roughly 87% of which are singletons. Sequences were obtained from PBMCs. Receptors were obtained from a woman in her sixties with lung cancer.

CDR3 nucleotides: TGTGCCATCAGTGACCCCGCCCGGGGGCAGTCAGCTGAAGCTTTCTTT. Translated: CAISDPARGQSAEAFF. The genes are TRBV10-3 and TRBJ1-1; tentatively, D is TRBD1 (6 bases). Between the trimmed V and J ends, which lost 3 bases and 6 bases, there was a span of 20 bases. Germline V gene data show CDR1 as ENHRY and CDR2 as SYGVKD. This CDR3 has 16 residues.

This rearrangement joins TRBV28 to TRBJ1-1, with a tentative D call TRBD1 (5 bases). The length of the CDR3 is 17 residues. The V end lost 5 bases, the J end lost 8 bases, and 27 bases lay between the germline ends. Germline-derived CDR1 and CDR2 are MDHEN and SYDVKM. CDR3 bases: TGTGCCAGCAGTGCCCCATGGGGGACTTTAACGTCAACCGAAGCTTTCTTT. Translation gives CASSAPWGTLTSTEAFF.

The V and J genes are TRBV2 and TRBJ1-5, with 7 positions matching TRBD1. The CDR3 totals 14 residues. CDR1 SNHLY and CDR2 FYNNEI come from the germline V gene. The ends lost 4 bases at V and 5 bases at J; junction bases unmatched: 5. The CDR3 region has the DNA TGTGCCAGCAGTGTAGGGGGGACAGATCAGCCCCAGCATTTT. Its protein product is CASSVGGTDQPQHF.

The rearrangement uses TRBV24-1 and TRBJ2-1, with D possibly TRBD2 on 5 matching bases. CDR3 size: 15 residues. V lost 9 bases, J lost 0 bases, and 14 bases lay in between. Looked up from germline, CDR1 is KGHDR and CDR2 is SFDVKD. CDR3 coding DNA: TGTGCCACCTCAAGTGGGGAGCCCTCCTACAATGAGCAGTTCTTC. Its translation: CATSSGEPSYNEQFF.

As concerns this clone: This same CDR3 is encoded by further DNA sequences in the sample. This chain joins TRBV2 and TRBJ2-3, with 7 bases identical to TRBD1. Trimming at V came to 6 bases and at J to 1 base, leaving 4 bases not matched to a gene. Germline CDR1 reads SNHLY; CDR2 reads FYNNEI. The CDR3 sequence is 14 residues long. The CDR3 sequence is CASSVTGGTDTQYF. CDR3 nucleotide sequence: TGTGCCAGCAGCGTTACAGGGGGCACAGATACGCAGTATTTT.

V gene TRBV18 combines with J gene TRBJ1-3; TRBD1 agrees at 9 bases. The CDR3 spans 15 residues. The germline CDR1 and CDR2 sequences are KGHSH and LQKENI. V shed 5 bases, J shed 7 bases, and the junction held 9 bases outside the gene matches. The CDR3 is CASSANRGQRNTIYF. CDR3 DNA sequence: TGTGCCAGCTCAGCAAACAGGGGGCAGCGTAACACCATATATTTT.

The rearrangement links TRBV2 to TRBJ2-3; 7 bases fit TRBD1. The germline gives CDR1 SNHLY, CDR2 FYNNEI. The CDR3 is 13 amino acids. V lost 7 bases to trimming and J lost 4 bases; unmatched junction nucleotides: 5. The CDR3 bases are TGTGCCAGCAATAGACAGGGCCCAGATACGCAGTATTTT. This encodes CASNRQGPDTQYF.

The chain has TRBV7-9 and TRBJ2-7; D is undetermined. V was pared by 1 base and J by 9 bases, with 19 bases between. Germline V gives CDR1 SEHNR, CDR2 FQNEAQ (reference sequence). This CDR3 contains 15 residues. This CDR3 is CASSLGLARIRGQYF. DNA for the CDR3: TGTGCCAGCAGCTTAGGTCTGGCGAGAATTCGCGGGCAGTACTTC.

The chain uses TRBV30 and TRBJ2-3; 7 nucleotides line up with TRBD2. The germline V gene has CDR1 GTSNPN and CDR2 SVGIG (reference sequence). The CDR3 contains 17 residues. Trimming at V came to 2 bases and at J to 1 base, leaving 12 bases not matched to a gene. The CDR3 bases are TGTGCCTGGAGTCCCCCTATTGGAACTAGCGGCACAGATACGCAGTATTTT. Protein product: CAWSPPIGTSGTDTQYF.

V and J are TRBV13 and TRBJ1-1, with 10 bases aligning to TRBD1. Per germline, CDR1 PRHDT and CDR2 FYEKMQ (reference sequence). The CDR3 totals 15 residues. Germline trimming cut 5 bases from V and 2 bases from J; bases unmatched to any gene: 5. CDR3 sequence: CASSADRGLNTEAFF. The CDR3 bases are TGTGCCAGCAGCGCAGACAGGGGGCTTAACACTGAAGCTTTCTTT.

The chain uses TRBV9 and TRBJ2-2; D is perhaps TRBD1 (6 bases). This CDR3 region has 16 residues. The germline CDR1 and CDR2 sequences are SGDLS and YYNGEE. With 0 bases removed from V and 4 bases from J, the gap between germline ends came to 13 bases. DNA for the CDR3: TGTGCCAGCAGCGTAGTTGGGGGCGTTGGCACCGGGGAGCTGTTTTTT. Translated: CASSVVGGVGTGELFF.

The J gene is TRBJ1-2, the V gene TRBV11-2; possibly TRBD1 for D (5 bases). Germline V gene lookup returns CDR1 SGHAT and CDR2 FQNNGV. Trimming left V 0 bases short and J 4 bases short, with 15 bases between. The CDR3 runs to 16 residues. CDR3: CASSLEGGIRGYGYTF. The CDR3, as DNA: TGTGCCAGCAGCTTAGAGGGGGGGATCCGAGGCTATGGCTACACCTTC.

The CDR3 spells CASSLGASSGYTF. The CDR3 DNA is TGTGCCAGCAGCTTAGGGGCGTCGTCTGGCTACACCTTC. The chain uses TRBV11-1 and TRBJ1-2; unclear D gene. The CDR3 sequence is 13 residues long. Looked up from germline, CDR1 is SGHAT and CDR2 is FQDESV (reference sequence). Trimming removed 1 base from V and 7 bases from J, with 10 bases in between.

The chain combines TRBV7-3 with TRBJ2-7, with a possible D match to TRBD2 (6 bases). From germline, CDR1 is SGHTA and CDR2 FQGTGA. Trimming left V 5 bases short and J 9 bases short, with 20 bases between. This CDR3 has 14 amino acids. The CDR3 is CASSPGTVLRGQYF. CDR3 sequence (DNA): TGTGCCAGCAGCCCTGGGACTGTACTACGAGGGCAGTACTTC.

This clone has only a few counts. This rearrangement joins TRBV9 to TRBJ2-7, with 7 nucleotides matching TRBD1. Germline-derived CDR1 and CDR2 are SGDLS and YYNGEE. V trimming: 4 bases; J trimming: 3 bases; junction bases outside the gene matches: 7. The CDR3 contains 14 residues. The CDR3 reads CASSPRTGGYEQYF. CDR3 DNA: TGTGCCAGCAGCCCGAGGACAGGAGGCTACGAGCAGTACTTC.

J is TRBJ2-7 and V is TRBV6-2 or TRBV6-3; 7 positions agree with TRBD2. The CDR3 extends over 16 amino acids. The germline V gene encodes CDR1 MNHEY and CDR2 SVGEGT. The V segment lost 2 bases and the J segment 4 bases; nucleotides outside the gene matches: 11. CDR3 in amino acids: CASSYGRTRSEYEQYF. In nucleotides, the CDR3 is TGTGCCAGCAGTTACGGGCGGACTAGAAGTGAGTACGAGCAGTACTTC.

This clone was seen a few times. The V call is TRBV18, the J call TRBJ2-7, with TRBD2 matching 10 bases. In germline, CDR1 is KGHSH, CDR2 LQKENI. The V and J ends lost 5 bases and 3 bases, in that order; junction bases with no gene match: 4. There are 14 residues in the CDR3. In nucleotides, the CDR3 is TGTGCCAGCTCATCCCGGACTAGCGGCTACGAGCAGTACTTC. Encoded protein: CASSSRTSGYEQYF.

This sequence joins TRBV18 and TRBJ2-4; D is perhaps TRBD2 (6 bases). The germline V gene encodes CDR1 KGHSH and CDR2 LQKENI. The V and J ends lost 0 bases and 10 bases respectively, with 13 bases between them. The CDR3 is made up of 14 amino acids. CDR3: CASSPPEGGRIQYF. The CDR3 nucleotides are TGTGCCAGCTCACCACCGGAGGGAGGAAGGATTCAGTACTTC.

This clone was found a few times. The rearrangement uses TRBV5-6 and TRBJ2-7, with a possible D match to TRBD2 (6 bases). The germline V gene has CDR1 SGHDT and CDR2 YYEEEE. V lost 4 bases, J lost 7 bases, and 9 bases lay in between. This CDR3 spans 11 amino acids. The CDR3 coding sequence is TGTGCCAGCAGCCTGGGGGGAGAGCAGTACTTC. This encodes CASSLGGEQYF.

DNA of the CDR3: TGTGCCAGCAGTGAAGGGCCCTATGACACGCAGTATTTT. It yields the protein CASSEGPYDTQYF. The chain combines TRBV2 with TRBJ2-3; D gene unclear. The germline gives CDR1 SNHLY, CDR2 FYNNEI. V shed 1 base and J shed 9 bases, with 11 bases lying between them. The CDR3 is 13 amino acids. Based on the CDR3 plus reference TRBV2 and TRBJ2-3, the full variable domain is EPEVTQTPSHQVTQMGQEVILRCVPISNHLYFYWYRQILGQKVEFLVSFYNNEISEKSEIFDDQFSVERPDGSNFTLKIRSTKLEDSAMYFCASSEGPYDTQYFGPGTRLTVL.

The rearrangement joins TRBV11-2 to TRBJ1-1; 9 bases fit TRBD1. The germline CDR1 and CDR2 sequences are SGHAT and FQNNGV. V trimming: 4 bases; J trimming: 5 bases; junction bases outside the gene matches: 11. CDR3 length: 16 residues. The CDR3 bases are TGTGCCAGCAGCTACTCCGGGACAGGGCTCGTGACTGAAGCTTTCTTT. Protein: CASSYSGTGLVTEAFF.

The chain carries TRBV5-1 and TRBJ2-1; TRBD2 aligns across 13 bases. The V gene end was trimmed by 3 bases and the J gene end by 7 bases; junction bases not matched to a gene: 7. Germline V lookup: CDR1 SGHRS, CDR2 YFSETQ. CDR3 length: 16 residues. The DNA of the CDR3 is TGCGCCAGCAGCTCCCAGACTAGCGGGGGGAGAAATGAGCAGTTCTTC. As protein: CASSSQTSGGRNEQFF. The whole variable domain, remainder taken from reference TRBV5-1 and TRBJ2-1, is KAGVTQTPRYLIKTRGQQVTLSCSPISGHRSVSWYQQTPGQGLQFLFEYFSETQRNKGNFPGRFSGRQFSNSRSEMNVSTLELGDSALYLCASSSQTSGGRNEQFFGPGTRLTVL.

This clone has only a few counts. The same CDR3 arises from other DNA sequences in this sample as well. V usage is TRBV6-6 and J usage is TRBJ2-7; 13 nucleotides match TRBD2. This CDR3 has 14 amino acids. Trimming cost V 7 bases and J 3 bases; bases outside gene matches: 3. CDR1 and CDR2 from the germline V gene are MNHNY and SVGAGI (reference sequence). This chain's CDR3 is CASTRTSGSYEQYF. The CDR3, as DNA: TGTGCCAGCACGCGGACTAGCGGGAGCTACGAGCAGTACTTC.

This clone has just one count. V usage is TRBV21-1 and J usage is TRBJ2-7; the table names TRBD2, a call not compared with the DNA. TRBV21-1 is annotated as a pseudogene. The CDR3 contains 18 residues. The CDR3 nucleotides read TGTGCCAGCAGCAAAGGGACTAGCGGGGGGACACACTCCTACGAGCAGTACTTC. It translates to CASSKGTSGGTHSYEQYF.